The 2 T cell receptor beta chains below were found in one sample sequenced in a study of T cells after yellow fever vaccination. A single record per CDR3 protein comes from TCRdb applying MiXCR to the 5' RACE reads. The profile covers 50,000 to 60,000 distinct CDR3 sequences, with about 6.3% appearing a single time and 20% to 25% taken by the ten largest. Specimen: CD8+ T cells not binding an NS4B(214-222) dextramer, sorted from PBMCs, collected around 45 days after the first yellow fever vaccination. The source of these receptors is a man aged 18 to 30 who received the YFV17D yellow fever vaccine.

V is TRBV24-1 and J is TRBJ1-3; possible D gene TRBD1, 5 bases. Per germline, CDR1 KGHDR and CDR2 SFDVKD. Trimming shortened V by 9 bases and J by 0 bases, and 17 bases separated the two germline ends. The CDR3 sequence is 16 residues long. CDR3 nucleotides: TGTGCCACCGCCTTGACACAGGAGCACTCTGGAAACACCATATATTTT. Translating it yields CATALTQEHSGNTIYF.

This clonotype has at least ten counts. V and J are TRBV7-9 and TRBJ2-7; D is possibly TRBD1 (5 bases). V shed 4 bases and J shed 0 bases, with 13 bases lying between them. Germline values: CDR1 SEHNR, CDR2 FQNEAQ (reference sequence). This CDR3 spans 15 amino acids. CDR3 in DNA: TGTGCCAGCAGCTCACTCCGACAGAACTCCTACGAGCAGTACTTC. Encoded protein: CASSSLRQNSYEQYF.